This T cell receptor (beta chain) was obtained from a study of T cells after yellow fever vaccination (dated by TCRdb to the late 2010s). In the study overall: Libraries from fractions with low cell numbers were prepared with the SMART-Seq v4 Ultra Low Input RNA kit. To track T-cell clones before and after primary and booster YFV17D yellow fever vaccination, bulk TCR alpha and beta repertoires were sequenced longitudinally. Two healthy male donors, one aged 18 to 30 and one aged 30 to 40 years, were included in the cohort. Blood samples were taken at several timepoints before and after primary and secondary immunization, and bulk PBMC replicates and cell subsets were isolated.

The sample's treatment or condition label, decoded: live attenuated yellow fever vaccine strain. At each blood-draw timepoint, two biological replicates of bulk PBMCs were collected. A standard Ficoll-Paque protocol was used to isolate PBMCs from peripheral blood. TriZol was used to extract RNA from bulk PBMCs, from CD4 and CD8 fractions, and from dextramer-positive and dextramer-negative fractions. What the work shows at the level of the full study, not this receptor alone: After the booster, most of the clones that had expanded following primary vaccination were detected again (approximately 95% of CD4 and around 88% of CD8), which suggests that memory was broadly maintained. Because abundant contaminating clonotypes from the bulk population could be contained in FACS-sorted repertoires, computational filtering was required. Compared with the primary T-cell response, the secondary T-cell response was weaker but faster, peaking on day 5 rather than day 15. A small fraction of clonotypes appeared in both the CD4 and CD8 compartments, likely as a result of convergent recombination. Because the study included only two donors, the extent to which the findings can be generalized is limited.

Data came from an Illumina NovaSeq 6000. TCR cDNA was synthesized by 5'RACE template switching, through which a universal primer site and unique molecular identifiers were introduced. Priming of cDNA synthesis was performed from both the TCR alpha and TCR beta constant segments. Library amplification used two PCR steps, and the second PCR step added sample barcodes and sequencing adapters. Sequencing of the libraries was done on either Illumina HiSeq 2500 (2x100 bp) or NovaSeq (2x150 bp). The original pipeline was this. Demultiplexing of reads and collapsing into UMI consensus sequences were performed with MIGEC, and V(D)J alignment was carried out with MiXCR. Vaccine-responding clonotypes were defined with edgeR using replicate PBMC samples, requiring FDR below 0.01 and a log2 fold change above 5 up to day 15. Bulk clonotypes were assigned CD4 or CD8 identity according to which sequenced CD4 or CD8 repertoire held them at higher abundance. TCRdb trimmed the raw reads at Q25, called clones with MiXCR and kept productive beta chains. Each CDR3 protein appears once, grouped with its most common genes and DNA. None of the V and J calls come from the authors' own analysis; TCRdb made them. This sample gives 230,000 or so distinct CDR3 sequences in total; approximately 3.8% of them show up just once. The ten largest account for around 20% of the sample.

This clonotype was seen ten or more times. Its antigen has not been determined. Base quality data are lacking; no much larger clone is found one base away. The CDR3 contains 12 residues, cysteine and phenylalanine counted. Only the CDR3 region is kept as DNA, spanning 36 bases read in frame from base 1. The germline ends are 12 bases apart after V is trimmed by 3 bases and J by 10 bases. In the germline V gene (reference sequence), CDR1 corresponds to LNHNV and CDR2 to YYDKDF. The chain is encoded by TRBV15 joined to TRBJ1-1; confidence is insufficient to name the D gene. The origin of this receptor is a man between 18 and 29 years old who received the YFV17D yellow fever vaccine. This specimen was PBMCs, taken 15 days after the yellow fever booster vaccination. The nucleotides read TGTGCCACCAGCAGGGCTAATCTAGGAGCTTTCTTT. It is translated as CATSRANLGAFF.